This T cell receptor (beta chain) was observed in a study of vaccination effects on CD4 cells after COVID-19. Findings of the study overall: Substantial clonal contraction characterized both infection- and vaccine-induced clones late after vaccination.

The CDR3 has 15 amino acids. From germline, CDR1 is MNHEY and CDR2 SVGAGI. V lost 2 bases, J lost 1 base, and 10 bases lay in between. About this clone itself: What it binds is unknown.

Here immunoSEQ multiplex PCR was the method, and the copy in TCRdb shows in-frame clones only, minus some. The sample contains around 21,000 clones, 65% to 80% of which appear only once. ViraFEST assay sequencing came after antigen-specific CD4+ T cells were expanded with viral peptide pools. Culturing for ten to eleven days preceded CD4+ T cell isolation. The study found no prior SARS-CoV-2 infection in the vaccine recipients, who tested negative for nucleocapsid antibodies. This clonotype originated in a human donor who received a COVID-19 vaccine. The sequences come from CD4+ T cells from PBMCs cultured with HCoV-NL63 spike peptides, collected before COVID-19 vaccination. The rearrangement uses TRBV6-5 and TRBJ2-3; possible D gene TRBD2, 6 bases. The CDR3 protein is CASSYGTLGTDTQYF. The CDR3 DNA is TGTGCCAGCAGTTACGGGACTTTGGGCACAGATACGCAGTATTTT.